These 14 T cell receptor beta chains came from one sample sequenced in a study of a mutant IDH1 vaccine in newly diagnosed glioma (dated by TCRdb to about 2021). These TCRs are of unknown antigen specificity. The time point label corresponds to: week 5, during vaccination. Each vaccine dose, consisting of 300 ug of a 20-mer mutant IDH1 peptide in Montanide, was administered subcutaneously with topical imiquimod. Libraries were made using the immunoSEQ multiplex PCR assay. The table was pulled from immuneACCESS by TCRdb, which kept in-frame rearrangements only. Such tables lose some clones; where checked, under half of the loss comes from unresolved V genes, and the rest has no known cause. Across this sample there are 56,000 or so clones, with around 78% seen only once. The top ten clones comprise roughly 1.8% of the sample. Here the sequenced sample was PBMCs, taken from a glioma patient whose treatment included an IDH1 peptide vaccine. These TCRs come from a woman aged 35 to 49 with glioma.

This chain connects TRBV18 to TRBJ2-7; 14 nucleotides agree with TRBD2. J lost 0 bases, V lost 2 bases, and 6 bases had no gene match. CDR3 size: 18 residues. CDR1 and CDR2 from the germline V gene are KGHSH and LQKENI. For the CDR3, the DNA is TGTGCCAGCTCACCAAGGGGACTAGCGGGGGAGAGCTCCTACGAGCAGTACTTC. It translates to CASSPRGLAGESSYEQYF.

Judged by abundance, this clone is medium-sized. V is TRBV7-9 and J is TRBJ1-6, with D perhaps matching TRBD1 (5 bases). This CDR3 contains 15 residues. Trimming pared 4 bases from V and 8 bases from J, leaving 15 bases between. Germline CDR1 SEHNR, CDR2 FQNEAQ (reference sequence). CDR3 region: CASSSTVAGDSPLHF. The CDR3 nucleotides are TGTGCCAGCAGCTCGACAGTTGCTGGGGATTCACCCCTCCACTTT.

The chain combines TRBV7-9 with TRBJ2-5, with D hard to call. The V gene's germline CDR1 is SEHNR and CDR2 FQNEAQ (reference sequence). V gave up 4 bases and J gave up 7 bases, with 13 bases separating them. This CDR3 contains 13 residues. The CDR3 nucleotides read TGTGCCAGCAGCTCCCGAAACGGCGGGACCCAGTACTTC. It encodes CASSSRNGGTQYF.

The CDR3 protein is CASSLGSVRYNSPLHF. The CDR3 DNA reads TGTGCCAGCAGCTTGGGGTCCGTAAGATATAATTCACCCCTCCACTTT. The chain links TRBV5-6 to TRBJ1-6, with no clear D. The CDR3 length is 16 residues. Trimming cost V 0 bases and J 4 bases, with 11 bases left between them. Germline CDR1 is SGHDT and CDR2 is YYEEEE.

The rearrangement joins TRBV2 to TRBJ1-2, with 8 bases lining up with TRBD1. The germline V gene encodes CDR1 SNHLY and CDR2 FYNNEI. V shed 6 bases, J shed 7 bases, and the junction held 7 bases outside the gene matches. The CDR3 extends over 13 amino acids. CDR3 DNA: TGTGCCAGCAGCGGACAGGGTCGGGGTGGCTACACCTTC. This sequence encodes CASSGQGRGGYTF.

The chain has TRBV19 and TRBJ2-5; tentatively, D is TRBD1 (5 bases). Trimming cost V 1 base and J 4 bases, with 10 bases left between them. CDR3 length: 14 amino acids. CDR1 is LNHDA, CDR2 SQIVND, per germline (reference sequence). CDR3 amino acids: CASSIGAGRETQYF. For the CDR3, the DNA is TGTGCCAGTAGTATAGGGGCAGGGCGAGAGACCCAGTACTTC.

V gene TRBV9 combines with J gene TRBJ2-5, with TRBD1 as a possible D gene (5 bases). The length of the CDR3 is 14 residues. V was pared by 0 bases and J by 4 bases, with 10 bases between. Germline loops: CDR1 SGDLS, CDR2 YYNGEE. The CDR3 reads CASSVGWGSETQYF. The CDR3 bases are TGTGCCAGCAGCGTAGGATGGGGCTCAGAGACCCAGTACTTC.

Worth noting for this clone: At one end the junction does not follow the germline gene, possibly because of a read error. V usage is TRBV6-1 and J usage is TRBJ2-5; possibly TRBD2 for D (5 bases). In germline, CDR1 is MNHNS, CDR2 SASEGT. The CDR3 is 15 residues long. The CDR3 DNA is TGTGCCAGCAAAGGTGTTGGTAGCGTCCAAAAGACCCAGTACTTC. Translating gives CASKGVGSVQKTQYF.

The table lists this clone with a count of one. This sequence joins TRBV5-1 and TRBJ2-3; weak D call: TRBD2 (5 bases). CDR1 and CDR2 from the germline V gene are SGHRS and YFSETQ. V was clipped by 4 bases and J by 6 bases, with 9 bases between them. The CDR3 has 12 amino acids. Here the CDR3 reads CASSPPGDTQYF. The DNA for the CDR3 is TGCGCCAGCAGCCCCCCGGGGGATACGCAGTATTTT.

The V gene is TRBV29-1, the J gene TRBJ2-4; 7 nucleotides align to TRBD1. The V segment lost 1 base and the J segment 0 bases; nucleotides outside the gene matches: 12. Germline V gene lookup returns CDR1 SQVTM and CDR2 ANQGSEA. This CDR3 is 18 amino acids long. The CDR3 DNA follows: TGCAGCGTTGAAGGGGGGTTTACGAGGGGGCTAGCCAAAAACATTCAGTACTTC. Its translation: CSVEGGFTRGLAKNIQYF.

The CDR3 loop is CSVGWGNEKLFF. In DNA form, the CDR3 reads TGCAGCGTTGGCTGGGGTAATGAAAAACTGTTTTTT. The chain has TRBV29-1 and TRBJ1-4; D uncertain. The CDR3 spans 12 residues. V lost 4 bases, J lost 4 bases, and 7 bases lay in between. Looked up from germline, CDR1 is SQVTM and CDR2 is ANQGSEA. The full variable domain, in which reference TRBV29-1 and TRBJ1-4 provide the parts outside the CDR3, is SAVISQKPSRDICQRGTSLTIQCQVDSQVTMMFWYRQQPGQSLTLIATANQGSEATYESGFVIDKFPISRPNLTFSTLTVSNMSPEDSSIYLCSVGWGNEKLFFGSGTQLSVL.

The genes are TRBV6-1 and TRBJ1-2; the D is unclear. This CDR3 comprises 14 residues. Trimming pared 5 bases from V and 7 bases from J, leaving 17 bases between. Per the germline V gene, CDR1 is MNHNS and CDR2 is SASEGT. The CDR3 loop is CASSTQVEFPGYTF. CDR3 DNA: TGTGCCAGCAGTACCCAAGTGGAGTTTCCTGGCTACACCTTC.

In this sample, this clone turned up a few times. The CDR3 bases are TGTGCCAGCATCACACGGCGGACTGAAGCTTTCTTT. Translation: CASITRRTEAFF. This chain joins TRBV2 and TRBJ1-1; D not resolved. V lost 7 bases to trimming and J lost 5 bases, with 11 bases between them. Germline loops: CDR1 SNHLY, CDR2 FYNNEI. The CDR3 is 12 residues long. The variable domain in full, completed from reference TRBV2 and TRBJ1-1, reads EPEVTQTPSHQVTQMGQEVILRCVPISNHLYFYWYRQILGQKVEFLVSFYNNEISEKSEIFDDQFSVERPDGSNFTLKIRSTKLEDSAMYFCASITRRTEAFFGQGTRLTVV.

The chain joins TRBV2 to TRBJ1-1; D not resolved. From germline, CDR1 is SNHLY and CDR2 FYNNEI. With 7 bases removed from V and 1 base from J, the gap between germline ends came to 7 bases. There are 12 residues in the CDR3. CDR3 sequence: CASIAGNTEAFF. The DNA for the CDR3 is TGTGCCAGCATTGCCGGGAACACTGAAGCTTTCTTT.